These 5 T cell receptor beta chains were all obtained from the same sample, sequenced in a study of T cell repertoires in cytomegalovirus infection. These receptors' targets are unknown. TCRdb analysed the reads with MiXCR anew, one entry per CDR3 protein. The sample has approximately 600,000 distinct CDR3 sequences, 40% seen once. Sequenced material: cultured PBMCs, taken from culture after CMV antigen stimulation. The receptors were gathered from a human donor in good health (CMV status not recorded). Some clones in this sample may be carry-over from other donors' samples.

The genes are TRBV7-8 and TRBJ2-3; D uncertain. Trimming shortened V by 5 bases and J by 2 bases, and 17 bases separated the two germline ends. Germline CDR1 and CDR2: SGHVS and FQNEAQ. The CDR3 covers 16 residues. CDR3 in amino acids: CASSARIPDPTDTQYF. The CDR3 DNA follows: TGTGCCAGCAGCGCACGAATCCCGGACCCCACAGATACGCAGTATTTT.

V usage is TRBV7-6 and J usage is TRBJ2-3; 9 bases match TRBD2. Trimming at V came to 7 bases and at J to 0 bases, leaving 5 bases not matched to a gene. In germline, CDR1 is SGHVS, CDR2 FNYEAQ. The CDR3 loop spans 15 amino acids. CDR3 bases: TGTGCCAGCATCGCGCGGGGGGGGAGCACAGATACGCAGTATTTT. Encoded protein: CASIARGGSTDTQYF.

CDR3 residues: CASSPTGGGGNTIYF. DNA for the CDR3: TGTGCCAGCAGCCCGACAGGGGGTGGTGGAAACACCATATATTTT. The V call is TRBV11-2, the J call TRBJ1-3; 9 nucleotides line up with TRBD1. CDR1 and CDR2 from the germline V gene are SGHAT and FQNNGV. The CDR3 loop spans 15 amino acids. With V trimmed by 5 bases and J by 3 bases, 5 bases remained unmatched.

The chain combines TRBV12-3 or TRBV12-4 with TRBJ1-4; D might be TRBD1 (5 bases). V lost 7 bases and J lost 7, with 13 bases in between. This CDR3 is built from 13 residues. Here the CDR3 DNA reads TGTGCCAGCACCTCGGACATTGGTGAAAAACTGTTTTTT. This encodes CASTSDIGEKLFF.

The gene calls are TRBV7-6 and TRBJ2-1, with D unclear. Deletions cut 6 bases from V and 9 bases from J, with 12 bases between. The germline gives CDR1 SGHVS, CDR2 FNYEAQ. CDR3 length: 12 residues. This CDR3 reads CASSRAMGEQFF. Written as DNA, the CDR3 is TGTGCCAGCAGTCGAGCAATGGGTGAGCAGTTCTTC.